One sample yielded the 28 T cell receptor beta chains listed below, sequenced in a study of TIL therapy for anti-PD-1-resistant metastatic lung cancer. The time point is: pre-treatment sample, taken before nivolumab and TIL therapy. The libraries were made with immunoSEQ v3. The assay was immunoSEQ multiplex PCR, and TCRdb's table has in-frame clones only and misses some. This sample yields 50,000 to 70,000 clones, of which about two thirds are seen a single time; around 6.1% belongs to the top ten. The specimen was blood, collected at baseline. The receptors stem from a person between 30 and 79 years old with non-small cell lung cancer.

This clone has a single count. This sequence joins TRBV6-5 and TRBJ2-5, with D possibly called TRBD1 or TRBD2 (6 bases each). The CDR3 loop spans 14 amino acids. The V gene's germline CDR1 is MNHEY and CDR2 SVGAGI. V lost 6 bases, J lost 5 bases, and 16 bases lay in between. The CDR3 sequence: CASSWSRGRETQYF. CDR3 coding DNA: TGTGCCAGCAGCTGGTCCCGGGGGCGGGAGACCCAGTACTTC.

V gene TRBV5-5 combines with J gene TRBJ2-2; the match to TRBD1 covers 8 bases. CDR3 length equals 15 residues. CDR1 SGHKS and CDR2 YYEKEE come from the germline V gene (reference sequence). Unmatched junction bases numbered 5, after V lost 2 bases and J lost 5 bases. CDR3 in DNA: TGTGCCAGCAGCTTTGGACAGGGTAATACCGGGGAGCTGTTTTTT. Amino acid sequence: CASSFGQGNTGELFF.

The sample holds a few counts of this clone. The chain uses TRBV15 and TRBJ1-5, with TRBD1 matching 7 bases. After removal of 1 base from V and 7 bases from J, the junction contained 10 bases not matched to a gene. The CDR3 is 16 residues long. In germline, CDR1 is LNHNV, CDR2 YYDKDF (reference sequence). This chain's CDR3 is CATSRGPQGTDQPQHF. CDR3 bases: TGTGCCACCAGCAGAGGTCCACAGGGGACTGACCAGCCCCAGCATTTT.

The chain links TRBV10-3 to TRBJ1-2; 7 positions match TRBD1. The CDR3 totals 14 residues. After removal of 4 bases from V and 3 bases from J, the junction contained 5 bases not matched to a gene. CDR1 ENHRY and CDR2 SYGVKD come from the germline V gene. The CDR3 protein is CAISVDRVDYGYTF. The CDR3 nucleotides read TGTGCCATCAGTGTTGACAGGGTGGACTATGGCTACACCTTC.

The chain uses TRBV5-1 and TRBJ1-6, with TRBD1 matching over 8 bases. The CDR3 has 14 residues. The junction had 3 bases not matched to a gene; V was cut back by 0 bases and J by 10 bases. CDR1 is SGHRS, CDR2 YFSETQ, per germline. Here the CDR3 DNA reads TGCGCCAGCAGCTTGGACAGGGGGAAGTCACCCCTCCACTTT. Its protein is CASSLDRGKSPLHF.

CDR3 nucleotides: TGTGCCAGCCAGGTGGGGGGGGGCGATGAGCAGTTCTTC. This codes for CASQVGGGDEQFF. This sequence joins TRBV27 and TRBJ2-1; TRBD2 is a possible D gene (7 bases). Trimming took 8 bases from V and 8 from J, leaving 16 bases between them. Germline V lookup: CDR1 MNHEY, CDR2 SMNVEV (reference sequence). The CDR3 has 13 residues.

The chain has TRBV6-5 and TRBJ2-7; the D gene is possibly TRBD1 (6 bases). V was cut by 10 bases and J by 2 bases, with 12 bases left in between. This CDR3 comprises 12 residues. Germline V gene data show CDR1 as MNHEY and CDR2 as SVGAGI. The CDR3 protein is CATKQGTYEQYF. CDR3 nucleotides: TGTGCCACCAAACAGGGTACCTACGAGCAGTACTTC.

The rearrangement links TRBV28 to TRBJ1-1, with 8 bases lining up with TRBD1. Trimming cost V 7 bases and J 4 bases; bases outside gene matches: 8. The CDR3 loop spans 14 amino acids. The germline CDR1 and CDR2 sequences are MDHEN and SYDVKM. The CDR3 DNA sequence: TGTGCCAGCAATCAGGGGGCGCCGGTCACTGAAGCTTTCTTT. Translating gives CASNQGAPVTEAFF.

The CDR3 sequence: CATSGTVLGTNEKLFF. The CDR3 nucleotides are TGTGCCACCAGCGGAACAGTCTTGGGGACTAATGAAAAACTGTTTTTT. This chain connects TRBV15 to TRBJ1-4; unclear D gene. CDR1 LNHNV and CDR2 YYDKDF come from the germline V gene (reference sequence). The length of the CDR3 is 16 residues. Deletions cut 5 bases from V and 2 bases from J, with 15 bases between.

The V call is TRBV19, the J call TRBJ1-6, with D tentatively TRBD1 (5 bases). Per the germline V gene, CDR1 is LNHDA and CDR2 is SQIVND (reference sequence). Trimming pared 7 bases from V and 9 bases from J, leaving 16 bases between. The CDR3 has 14 residues. CDR3: CASKALTQGSPLHF. In DNA, the CDR3 is TGTGCCAGTAAAGCCCTCACCCAGGGTTCACCCCTCCACTTT. Based on the CDR3 plus reference TRBV19 and TRBJ1-6, the full variable domain is DGGITQSPKYLFRKEGQNVTLSCEQNLNHDAMYWYRQDPGQGLRLIYYSQIVNDFQKGDIAEGYSVSREKKESFPLTVTSAQKNPTAFYLCASKALTQGSPLHFGNGTRLTVT.

The chain joins TRBV5-1 to TRBJ1-2, with a tentative D call TRBD1 (5 bases). The CDR3 spans 14 residues. Germline values: CDR1 SGHRS, CDR2 YFSETQ. V was shortened by 3 bases and J by 4 bases, with 13 bases between the two germline ends. The CDR3, as DNA: TGCGCCAGCAGCTCTTACCCCGGGGCCTATGGCTACACCTTC. Translated: CASSSYPGAYGYTF.

This chain connects TRBV13 to TRBJ2-7; a possible D gene is TRBD1 (5 bases). Germline V gene sequence: CDR1 PRHDT, CDR2 FYEKMQ (reference sequence). The V and J ends lost 4 bases and 0 bases respectively, with 10 bases between them. CDR3 size: 14 residues. CDR3 bases: TGTGCCAGCAGCTCAGACAGAAGCTCCTACGAGCAGTACTTC. Translating it yields CASSSDRSSYEQYF.

CDR3 sequence (DNA): TGTGCCAGCAGCTTATTTGCAGGCTCTGGAAACACCATATATTTT. This encodes CASSLFAGSGNTIYF. V gene TRBV11-2 combines with J gene TRBJ1-3; D is uncertain. The germline CDR1 and CDR2 sequences are SGHAT and FQNNGV. The V gene lost 2 bases and the J gene lost 0 bases, with 8 bases spanning the gap. The CDR3 consists of 15 residues.

V usage is TRBV9 and J usage is TRBJ1-3; D unclear. CDR1 and CDR2 (germline): SGDLS, YYNGEE. V lost 0 bases, J lost 0 bases, and 13 bases lay in between. CDR3 length: 17 amino acids. The DNA for the CDR3 is TGTGCCAGCAGCGTAGACGTGCAGCACTCCTCTGGAAACACCATATATTTT. Protein: CASSVDVQHSSGNTIYF.

The chain combines TRBV5-1 with TRBJ2-5; D perhaps matches TRBD1 (6 bases). This CDR3 has 15 residues. The germline V and J ends were trimmed by 0 bases and 2 bases, with 11 bases remaining between them. Germline V gives CDR1 SGHRS, CDR2 YFSETQ. The chain's CDR3 is CASSLAGTYQETQYF. The CDR3 coding sequence is TGCGCCAGCAGCTTGGCCGGGACATATCAAGAGACCCAGTACTTC.

V is TRBV19 and J is TRBJ1-2; D is unresolved. The ends were cut back, 5 bases at V and 3 bases at J, with 10 bases in the middle. The germline gives CDR1 LNHDA, CDR2 SQIVND (reference sequence). The CDR3 covers 13 residues. The CDR3 nucleotides are TGTGCCAGTAGTCTGGACGGCTACTATGGCTACACCTTC. Residues: CASSLDGYYGYTF.

This clone was seen only a few times. V gene TRBV6-5 combines with J gene TRBJ2-7; D is possibly TRBD2 (5 bases). The CDR3 extends over 10 amino acids. Trimming left V 6 bases short and J 7 bases short, with 7 bases between. CDR1 is MNHEY, CDR2 SVGAGI, per germline. The CDR3 nucleotides are TGTGCCAGCAGGGACTTTGAGCAGTACTTC. Residues: CASRDFEQYF.

V gene TRBV10-3 combines with J gene TRBJ1-3; D remains unclear. CDR1 is ENHRY and CDR2 is SYGVKD in the germline V gene. V lost 3 bases and J lost 0, with 9 bases in between. The CDR3 is 15 amino acids. CDR3 coding DNA: TGTGCCATCAGTGATGGCCCCCGCTCTGGAAACACCATATATTTT. Its translation: CAISDGPRSGNTIYF.

J is TRBJ1-4 and V is TRBV28; 7 nucleotides align to TRBD1. This CDR3 is built from 15 residues. The V gene end was trimmed by 5 bases and the J gene end by 6 bases; junction bases not matched to a gene: 9. In germline, CDR1 is MDHEN, CDR2 SYDVKM. For the CDR3, the DNA is TGTGCCAGCAGTACTAGGACAGGACGGCATGAAAAACTGTTTTTT. Translating it yields CASSTRTGRHEKLFF. The variable domain in full, completed from reference TRBV28 and TRBJ1-4, reads DVKVTQSSRYLVKRTGEKVFLECVQDMDHENMFWYRQDPGLGLRLIYFSYDVKMKEKGDIPEGYSVSREKKERFSLILESASTNQTSMYLCASSTRTGRHEKLFFGSGTQLSVL.

This clone was counted only a few times. CDR3 DNA: TGTGCCATCGAGGGCAGGGGGAAGGGTCGGCCTGAAGCTTTCTTT. Translation: CAIEGRGKGRPEAFF. The chain employs TRBV15 and TRBJ1-1; 7 bases are a match to TRBD1. With 10 bases clipped from V and 6 bases from J, the junction kept 17 bases outside the gene matches. The CDR3 runs to 15 residues. Germline CDR1 is LNHNV and CDR2 is YYDKDF (reference sequence).

The chain links TRBV6-4 to TRBJ1-1, with TRBD1 identical over 9 bases. J gave up 1 base and V 8 bases, and 5 bases lay outside the gene matches. Germline lookup yields CDR1 MRHNA and CDR2 SNTAGT. The CDR3 is 14 amino acids. The CDR3 sequence: CASRTGVGNTEAFF. CDR3 bases: TGTGCCAGCCGGACAGGGGTTGGGAACACTGAAGCTTTCTTT.

V gene TRBV10-1 combines with J gene TRBJ2-6; D not resolved. The CDR3 totals 14 residues. The germline V and J ends were trimmed by 6 bases and 3 bases, with 9 bases remaining between them. The germline gives CDR1 WNHNN, CDR2 SYGVQD (reference sequence). CDR3 coding DNA: TGCGCCAGCAGCCGGTCCGGTGGGGCCAACGTCCTGACTTTC. It yields the protein CASSRSGGANVLTF.

This clone was seen only once. This chain joins TRBV9 and TRBJ1-1, with TRBD1 matching over 9 bases. Trimming took 4 bases from V and 1 from J; bases not matched to a gene: 2. The CDR3 sequence is 14 residues long. CDR1 and CDR2 (germline): SGDLS, YYNGEE. The chain's CDR3 is CASSRTGANTEAFF. Here the CDR3 DNA reads TGTGCCAGCAGCCGGACAGGGGCGAACACTGAAGCTTTCTTT.

This sequence joins TRBV19 and TRBJ2-2; tentative D call: TRBD2 (5 bases). V was clipped by 3 bases and J by 4 bases, with 12 bases between them. This CDR3 is 15 amino acids long. Germline CDR1 and CDR2: LNHDA and SQIVND (reference sequence). In nucleotides, the CDR3 is TGTGCCAGTAGTATCGAGAGGGCGGGCACCGGGGAGCTGTTTTTT. It codes for CASSIERAGTGELFF.

The genes are TRBV5-4 and TRBJ2-7, with 7 nucleotides matching TRBD2. Trimming took 4 bases from V and 6 from J; bases not matched to a gene: 13. The CDR3 is 15 residues long. From germline, CDR1 is SGHNT and CDR2 YYREEE (reference sequence). The CDR3 region is CASSSGTDVRPEQYF. Here the CDR3 DNA reads TGTGCCAGCAGCAGCGGGACCGACGTAAGGCCCGAGCAGTACTTC. The full variable domain, completed using reference TRBV5-4 and TRBJ2-7, is ETGVTQSPTHLIKTRGQQVTLRCSSQSGHNTVSWYQQALGQGPQFIFQYYREEENGRGNFPPRFSGLQFPNYSSELNVNALELDDSALYLCASSSGTDVRPEQYFGPGTRLTVT.

The rearrangement joins TRBV10-3 to TRBJ2-3, with unresolved D. The CDR3 sequence is 13 residues long. V dropped 2 bases and J dropped 9 bases, with 12 bases sitting between them. The V gene's germline CDR1 is ENHRY and CDR2 SYGVKD. The CDR3, as DNA: TGTGCCATCAGTGAGCCGGGTAGGCGGACGCAGTATTTT. It encodes CAISEPGRRTQYF.

J is TRBJ1-5 and V is TRBV6-6, with D possibly matching TRBD1 (6 bases). V shed 6 bases and J shed 9 bases, with 18 bases lying between them. Germline CDR1 MNHNY, CDR2 SVGAGI (reference sequence). This CDR3 contains 14 residues. The CDR3 region is CASRQADRFSPQHF. CDR3 DNA: TGTGCCAGCAGGCAAGCTGACAGGTTCTCGCCCCAGCATTTT.

CDR3 residues: CASSIVITGELFF. For the CDR3, the DNA is TGTGCCAGTAGTATAGTCATCACCGGGGAGCTGTTTTTT. V gene TRBV19 combines with J gene TRBJ2-2; the D is unclear. This CDR3 has 13 amino acids. Germline loops: CDR1 LNHDA, CDR2 SQIVND (reference sequence). The ends were cut back, 1 base at V and 4 bases at J, with 4 bases in the middle.